This T cell receptor beta chain was obtained from a study of OX40 agonist ivuxolimab in advanced cancers. At the level of the study: Dose-escalation patients were diagnosed with hepatocellular carcinoma, melanoma, renal cell cancer or head and neck cancer.

This clone appeared once. The protocol was immunoSEQ multiplex PCR, while the TCRdb copy is restricted to in-frame clones and leaves out a portion. The table shows around 130,000 clones, with 93% occurring only once. The CDR3 spans 15 residues. Trimming removed 3 bases from V and 4 bases from J, with 15 bases in between. Germline CDR1 reads MDHEN; CDR2 reads SYDVKM. The starting material was CD4+ or CD8+ T cells sorted from blood, obtained in a trial of the OX40 agonist ivuxolimab. The rearrangement links TRBV28 to TRBJ1-2, with D perhaps matching TRBD1 (6 bases). The origin of this receptor is an adult with an advanced solid tumor such as melanoma, head and neck, liver or kidney cancer. The DNA for the CDR3 is TGTGCCAGCAGTTTCCGGGACAAGGAACTCTATGGCTACACCTTC. Its protein is CASSFRDKELYGYTF.